The 10 T cell receptor beta chains reported below all come from one sample, sequenced in a study of cytomegalovirus exposure and HLA in healthy donors. PCR employed 60 Vbeta and 13 Jbeta primers. TCRdb keeps only in-frame clones here, not all; method: immunoSEQ multiplex PCR. Of some 120,000 clones in the sample, roughly 75% are singletons; the top ten hold 5.3%. The sample taken for sequencing was PBMCs. Receptors were obtained from a man aged 25 to 40 in good health and CMV-seronegative.

The chain joins TRBV4-3 to TRBJ1-4; no firm D call. In germline, CDR1 is LGHNA, CDR2 YSLEER. V lost 0 bases, J lost 6 bases, and 11 bases lay in between. The CDR3 is 15 residues long. DNA of the CDR3: TGCGCCAGCAGCCAAGACCGGGAGACATATGAAAAACTGTTTTTT. Translated, it gives CASSQDRETYEKLFF.

V usage is TRBV6-6 and J usage is TRBJ2-7; D remains ambiguous. V was trimmed by 0 bases and J by 0 bases, leaving 12 bases between them. CDR3 size: 16 residues. Germline values: CDR1 MNHNY, CDR2 SVGAGI (reference sequence). The CDR3 spells CASSYSESSLSYEQYF. CDR3 in DNA: TGTGCCAGCAGTTACTCGGAGTCAAGTCTCTCCTACGAGCAGTACTTC.

This chain connects TRBV7-9 to TRBJ1-1; 8 nucleotides line up with TRBD1. The junction had 7 bases not matched to a gene; V was cut back by 4 bases and J by 6 bases. This CDR3 comprises 14 residues. CDR1 and CDR2 (germline): SEHNR, FQNEAQ (reference sequence). CDR3 region: CASSSWTGLPEAFF. As DNA, the CDR3 is TGTGCCAGCAGCTCTTGGACAGGGCTTCCTGAAGCTTTCTTT. Full variable domain (rest looked up from reference TRBV7-9 and TRBJ1-1): DTGVSQNPRHKITKRGQNVTFRCDPISEHNRLYWYRQTLGQGPEFLTYFQNEAQLEKSRLLSDRFSAERPKGSFSTLEIQRTEQGDSAMYLCASSSWTGLPEAFFGQGTRLTVV.

The chain joins TRBV28 to TRBJ1-1, with TRBD1 identical over 8 bases. J was trimmed by 3 bases and V by 2 bases; bases with no gene match: 11. CDR1 MDHEN and CDR2 SYDVKM come from the germline V gene. The CDR3 is made up of 17 amino acids. The CDR3 sequence: CASSLDRGSLRDTEAFF. For the CDR3, the DNA is TGTGCCAGCAGTTTAGACAGGGGATCACTCCGGGACACTGAAGCTTTCTTT.

The chain combines TRBV7-9 with TRBJ2-1, with TRBD1 identical over 8 bases. This CDR3 spans 13 amino acids. V lost 5 bases to trimming and J lost 8 bases; unmatched junction nucleotides: 5. Germline-derived CDR1 and CDR2 are SEHNR and FQNEAQ (reference sequence). In DNA, the CDR3 is TGTGCCAGCAGCCACCTGACAGGGGATGAGCAGTTCTTC. Its protein product is CASSHLTGDEQFF.

CDR3 sequence reads: CASSGRGGVDIQYF. In DNA, the CDR3 is TGTGCCAGCAGCGGACGGGGGGGCGTTGACATTCAGTACTTC. The gene calls are TRBV5-4 and TRBJ2-4; 8 bases agree with TRBD2. There are 14 residues in the CDR3. The junction had 8 bases not matched to a gene; V was cut back by 4 bases and J by 8 bases. CDR1 SGHNT and CDR2 YYREEE come from the germline V gene (reference sequence).

V usage is TRBV4-3 and J usage is TRBJ1-2; unclear D gene. The CDR3 has 14 residues. V lost 0 bases to trimming and J lost 6 bases, with 11 bases between them. CDR1 LGHNA and CDR2 YSLEER come from the germline V gene. In DNA form, the CDR3 reads TGCGCCAGCAGCCAAGATAGGAGGCACGATGGCTACACCTTC. It encodes CASSQDRRHDGYTF.

V usage is TRBV11-2 and J usage is TRBJ2-3, with TRBD2 matching over 8 bases. The CDR3 spans 17 residues. J gave up 7 bases and V 6 bases, and 18 bases lay outside the gene matches. Germline CDR1 is SGHAT and CDR2 is FQNNGV. CDR3 amino acids: CASRPKPGTSGQNTQYF. The CDR3 DNA sequence: TGTGCCAGCAGACCTAAACCGGGGACTAGTGGACAGAATACGCAGTATTTT.

The J gene is TRBJ2-2, the V gene TRBV2; 7 bases align to TRBD1. The CDR3 runs to 15 residues. Germline values: CDR1 SNHLY, CDR2 FYNNEI. Losses at the gene ends were 1 base for V and 6 bases for J; bases not matched to a gene: 5. CDR3 protein: CASSEGDRAAGELFF. For the CDR3, the DNA is TGTGCCAGCAGTGAAGGAGACAGGGCGGCCGGGGAGCTGTTTTTT.

The rearrangement links TRBV4-2 to TRBJ1-3, with 10 nucleotides matching TRBD1. This CDR3 spans 19 amino acids. V shed 0 bases and J 4 bases; nucleotides not matched to a gene: 12. Germline CDR1 is LGHNA and CDR2 is YNFKEQ. In nucleotides, the CDR3 is TGTGCCAGCAGCCAAGATGGCCTTGGGACAGGGGCGCACGGAAACACCATATATTTT. It translates to CASSQDGLGTGAHGNTIYF.